Presented here are 4 T cell receptor beta chains from one specimen sequenced in a study of OX40 agonist ivuxolimab in advanced cancers. The protocol used for the library was the immunoSEQ multiplex PCR assay. TCRdb's version of the immuneACCESS table is confined to in-frame rearrangements and falls short of the full clone set. An unresolved V gene accounts for under half of the shortfall where checked; the remainder is of unknown origin. The sample yields fewer than 85,000 clones; around four fifths were counted once. Around 1.8% of the sample rests with the top ten. Material: CD4+ or CD8+ T cells sorted from blood, obtained in a trial of the OX40 agonist ivuxolimab. These receptors were taken from an adult with an advanced solid tumor such as melanoma, head and neck, liver or kidney cancer.

The genes are TRBV9 and TRBJ2-5, with 11 bases that match TRBD2. V lost 2 bases and J lost 4; bases outside the gene matches: 10. The germline gives CDR1 SGDLS, CDR2 YYNGEE. The CDR3 is 17 amino acids. DNA of the CDR3: TGTGCCAGCAGCGTTCTAGCGGGGGGCACAATGGGAGAGACCCAGTACTTC. This sequence encodes CASSVLAGGTMGETQYF.

The chain has TRBV30 and TRBJ1-2; 8 bases agree with TRBD1. This CDR3 has 13 amino acids. In germline, CDR1 is GTSNPN, CDR2 SVGIG (reference sequence). Trimming removed 3 bases from V and 3 bases from J; junction bases left unmatched: 3. CDR3 DNA: TGTGCCTGGAGGGGGACAGGCCACTATGGCTACACCTTC. As protein: CAWRGTGHYGYTF.

The chain combines TRBV2 with TRBJ2-4, with a tentative D call TRBD1 (6 bases). Deletions cut 4 bases from V and 1 base from J, with 11 bases between. Germline loops: CDR1 SNHLY, CDR2 FYNNEI. CDR3 length equals 15 residues. The CDR3 region is CASSGTVTAKNIQYF. CDR3 DNA sequence: TGTGCCAGCAGTGGGACAGTTACCGCCAAAAACATTCAGTACTTC.

This clone was counted a few times. This chain links TRBV6-1 with TRBJ2-5; 7 bases are a match to TRBD2. Per germline, CDR1 MNHNS and CDR2 SASEGT. The CDR3 runs 14 residues. The J segment lost 1 base and the V segment lost 6 bases, leaving 5 bases of the junction unmatched. The CDR3 spells CASSPRTSQETQYF. The DNA of the CDR3 is TGTGCCAGCAGCCCAAGGACTAGCCAAGAGACCCAGTACTTC.